What follows describes a single T cell receptor beta chain. Sequenced by immunoSEQ multiplex PCR; TCRdb stores in-frame clones only, minus some. The sample has around 370,000 clones, over 80% seen once. The data derive from a study of blood T cell repertoires in COVID-19. Germline lookup yields CDR1 LNHDA and CDR2 SQIVND (reference sequence). V lost 3 bases and J 1 base, leaving 9 bases between the germline ends. CDR3 length equals 14 residues. The genes are TRBV19 and TRBJ1-1; no clear D gene. Source material: peripheral blood. This receptor was obtained from a woman aged 50 to 60 with COVID-19, enrolled during active disease. The CDR3: CASSMRAENTEAFF. CDR3 bases: TGTGCCAGTAGTATGAGGGCAGAGAACACTGAAGCTTTCTTT. Full variable domain (missing parts from reference TRBV19 and TRBJ1-1): DGGITQSPKYLFRKEGQNVTLSCEQNLNHDAMYWYRQDPGQGLRLIYYSQIVNDFQKGDIAEGYSVSREKKESFPLTVTSAQKNPTAFYLCASSMRAENTEAFFGQGTRLTVV.